This passage covers 16 T cell receptor beta chains from one sample sequenced in a study of blood T cell repertoires in COVID-19. Data came from immunoSEQ multiplex PCR; TCRdb stores just in-frame clones and leaves some out. The sample carries 250,000 to 300,000 clones, approximately 90% recorded once. The material sequenced was peripheral blood. Every receptor here comes from a middle-aged woman with acute or convalescent COVID-19.

J is TRBJ2-2 and V is TRBV5-4, with D possibly matching TRBD1 (5 bases). The V gene lost 2 bases and the J gene lost 3 bases, with 11 bases spanning the gap. Germline V gene sequence: CDR1 SGHNT, CDR2 YYREEE (reference sequence). The CDR3 totals 15 residues. Here the CDR3 DNA reads TGTGCCAGCAGCTTAGGTGACAGATACACCGGGGAGCTGTTTTTT. Encoded protein: CASSLGDRYTGELFF.

The V call is TRBV7-9, the J call TRBJ1-4; D perhaps matches TRBD1 (5 bases). This CDR3 has 14 residues. Germline CDR1 and CDR2: SEHNR and FQNEAQ (reference sequence). The V end lost 1 base, the J end lost 8 bases, and 11 bases lay between the germline ends. The CDR3 DNA reads as TGTGCCAGCAGCTTAGTCCAGGGTGGCGAAAAACTGTTTTTT. This translates into CASSLVQGGEKLFF. The variable domain in full, with the rest retrieved from reference TRBV7-9 and TRBJ1-4, is DTGVSQNPRHKITKRGQNVTFRCDPISEHNRLYWYRQTLGQGPEFLTYFQNEAQLEKSRLLSDRFSAERPKGSFSTLEIQRTEQGDSAMYLCASSLVQGGEKLFFGSGTQLSVL.

The genes are TRBV21-1 and TRBJ2-7; the D segment call TRBD1 is taken from the table without a DNA check. TRBV21-1 is noted as a pseudogene. The CDR3 is 13 residues long. As DNA, the CDR3 is TGTGCCAGCAGCGGGGGCCTCCCTGGCGAGCAGTACGTC. This codes for CASSGGLPGEQYV.

The chain is built from TRBV7-9 and TRBJ2-7; D is unclear. This CDR3 is 13 amino acids long. CDR1 and CDR2 from the germline V gene are SEHNR and FQNEAQ (reference sequence). V was pared by 5 bases and J by 0 bases, with 8 bases between. CDR3 protein: CASSPESSYEQYV. CDR3 bases: TGTGCCAGCAGCCCGGAGAGCTCCTACGAGCAGTACGTC.

The chain carries TRBV29-1 and TRBJ1-2; no clear D gene. The CDR3 spans 11 residues. Germline CDR1 is SQVTM and CDR2 is ANQGSEA. The V gene lost 4 bases and the J gene lost 6 bases, with 9 bases spanning the gap. The chain's CDR3 is CSVGGGNGYTF. The CDR3 DNA reads as TGCAGCGTTGGGGGAGGGAATGGCTACACCTTC.

V usage is TRBV5-5 and J usage is TRBJ2-2; 9 nucleotides match TRBD1. Unmatched junction bases numbered 19, after V lost 4 bases and J lost 9 bases. Germline-derived CDR1 and CDR2 are SGHKS and YYEKEE (reference sequence). The CDR3 extends over 18 amino acids. The chain's CDR3 is CASSIPSNRGRLIRELFF. The CDR3 bases are TGTGCCAGCAGCATCCCAAGTAACAGGGGGCGACTCATCCGGGAGCTGTTTTTT.

This chain uses TRBV24-1 with TRBJ2-5; 9 positions match TRBD1. CDR1 KGHDR and CDR2 SFDVKD come from the germline V gene. This CDR3 has 14 residues. V shed 2 bases and J 3 bases; nucleotides not matched to a gene: 0. CDR3 DNA: TGTGCCACCAGTGATTGGACAGGGGAAGAGACCCAGTACTTC. Translated: CATSDWTGEETQYF.

The rearrangement uses TRBV25-1 and TRBJ1-6; D is possibly TRBD1 (5 bases). From germline, CDR1 is MGHDK and CDR2 SYGVNS. V gave up 1 base and J gave up 10 bases, with 20 bases separating them. This CDR3 has 17 residues. This chain's CDR3 is CASSEFFISGNGSPLHF. For the CDR3, the DNA is TGTGCCAGCAGTGAATTTTTCATTTCAGGGAACGGATCACCCCTCCACTTT.

The CDR3 protein is CASRDRESYGYTF. The CDR3 region has the DNA TGTGCCAGCCGCGACAGGGAGAGCTATGGCTACACCTTC. This chain uses TRBV9 with TRBJ1-2; 7 nucleotides agree with TRBD1. V dropped 7 bases and J dropped 4; count of bases not matched to a gene: 7. The length of the CDR3 is 13 residues. Germline loops: CDR1 SGDLS, CDR2 YYNGEE. Using reference TRBV9 and TRBJ1-2 for the parts outside the CDR3, the full variable domain is DSGVTQTPKHLITATGQRVTLRCSPRSGDLSVYWYQQSLDQGLQFLIQYYNGEERAKGNILERFSAQQFPDLHSELNLSSLELGDSALYFCASRDRESYGYTFGSGTRLTVV.

The CDR3 region is CASSDTPGQGEGYTF. CDR3 nucleotide sequence: TGTGCCAGCAGTGACACTCCGGGACAGGGGGAAGGCTACACCTTC. The chain has TRBV2 and TRBJ1-2; TRBD1 aligns across 11 bases. The length of the CDR3 is 15 residues. The J segment lost 8 bases and the V segment lost 3 bases, leaving 8 bases of the junction unmatched. CDR1 and CDR2 from the germline V gene are SNHLY and FYNNEI.

This clone appeared once. The chain couples TRBV3-1 (or the pseudogene TRBV3-2) to TRBJ1-2; no clear D gene. The V end lost 5 bases, the J end lost 0 bases, and 10 bases lay between the germline ends. This CDR3 has 14 amino acids. CDR1 LGHDT and CDR2 YNNKEL come from the germline V gene (reference sequence). Here the CDR3 DNA reads TGTGCCAGCAGCTCACAGAGAGCTAACTATGGCTACACCTTC. This gives the protein CASSSQRANYGYTF.

This clone was seen just once. The rearrangement joins TRBV3-1 (or the pseudogene TRBV3-2) to TRBJ2-3; 11 bases are a match to TRBD2. CDR1 and CDR2 (germline): LGHDT, YNNKEL (reference sequence). V shed 1 base and J 0 bases; nucleotides not matched to a gene: 15. This CDR3 has 21 amino acids. The CDR3 loop reads CASSQGWVAGGPSPSTDTQYF. The CDR3 coding sequence is TGTGCCAGCAGCCAAGGTTGGGTAGCGGGGGGGCCATCCCCTAGCACAGATACGCAGTATTTT.

This chain connects TRBV3-1 (or the pseudogene TRBV3-2) to TRBJ1-2, with 9 positions matching TRBD1. CDR1 is LGHDT and CDR2 is YNNKEL in the germline V gene (reference sequence). With V trimmed by 4 bases and J by 7 bases, 7 bases remained unmatched. This CDR3 comprises 14 residues. CDR3 in DNA: TGTGCCAGCAGCCCGCAGGGGACAGGGTTTGGCTACACCTTC. It encodes CASSPQGTGFGYTF.

As DNA, the CDR3 is TGTGCCAGCAGTTATGAAGCCGGGACAGGCGCGGAGACCCAGTACTTC. Its translation: CASSYEAGTGAETQYF. The V gene is TRBV9, the J gene TRBJ2-5, with 8 positions matching TRBD1. The ends lost 5 bases at V and 5 bases at J; junction bases unmatched: 14. Germline V lookup: CDR1 SGDLS, CDR2 YYNGEE. There are 16 residues in the CDR3.

This sequence joins TRBV3-1 (or the pseudogene TRBV3-2) and TRBJ1-1, with D unclear. Trimming shortened V by 4 bases and J by 1 base, and 7 bases separated the two germline ends. The CDR3 spans 13 residues. The germline CDR1 and CDR2 sequences are LGHDT and YNNKEL (reference sequence). The CDR3 protein is CASSRAGNTEAFF. Written as DNA, the CDR3 is TGTGCCAGCAGCCGAGCAGGGAACACTGAAGCTTTCTTT.

This clone was recorded only once. In nucleotides, the CDR3 is TGTGCCAGCAGCTTGATCGGGCAGGGGGAGTGGGGCTACACCTTC. It translates to CASSLIGQGEWGYTF. This chain links TRBV5-4 with TRBJ1-2, with TRBD1 matching over 7 bases. The CDR3 has 15 amino acids. The germline V gene has CDR1 SGHNT and CDR2 YYREEE (reference sequence). The J segment lost 8 bases and the V segment lost 1 base, leaving 11 bases of the junction unmatched.